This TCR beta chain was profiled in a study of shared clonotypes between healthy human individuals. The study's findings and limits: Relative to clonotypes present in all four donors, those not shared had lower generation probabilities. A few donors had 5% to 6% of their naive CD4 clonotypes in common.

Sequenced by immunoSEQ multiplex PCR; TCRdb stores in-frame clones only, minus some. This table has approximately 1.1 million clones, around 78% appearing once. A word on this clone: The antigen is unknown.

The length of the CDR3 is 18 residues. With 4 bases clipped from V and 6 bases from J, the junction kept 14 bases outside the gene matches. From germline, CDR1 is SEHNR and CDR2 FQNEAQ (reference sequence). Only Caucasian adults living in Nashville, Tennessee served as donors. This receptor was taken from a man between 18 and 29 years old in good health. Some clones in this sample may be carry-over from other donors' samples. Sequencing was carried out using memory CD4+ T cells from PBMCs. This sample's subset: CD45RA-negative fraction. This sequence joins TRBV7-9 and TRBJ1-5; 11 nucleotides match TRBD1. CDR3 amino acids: CASSSTSTGTGGSQPQHF. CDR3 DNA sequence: TGTGCCAGCAGCTCCACCTCCACCGGGACAGGGGGGAGTCAGCCCCAGCATTTT.